This T cell receptor beta chain was retrieved from a study of blood T cells in healthy people across ages. Findings of the study overall: Reliance upon unsorted PBMCs precluded definitive naive versus antigen-experienced comparison.

There were healthy Caucasian individuals from Russia, aged 6 to 90, serving as donors. Combining a sample-barcoded 5' primer with a J-beta primer mix, a second PCR ran for 7 to 11 cycles. TCRdb ran MiXCR on the 5' RACE reads and lists one entry per CDR3 protein. The sample comprises roughly 800,000 distinct CDR3 sequences, roughly 60% of which are singletons, and roughly 22% rests with the top ten. After removal of 5 bases from V and 2 bases from J, the junction contained 6 bases not matched to a gene. This CDR3 region has 15 residues. Germline values: CDR1 SEHNR, CDR2 FQNEAQ (reference sequence). As regards this clonotype: Antigen unknown. This may be a read error, as it is one base from a much larger clone.

The sample consisted of blood. The receptor's source is a man between 25 and 39 years old in good health. This chain joins TRBV7-9 and TRBJ2-3; 8 bases agree with TRBD2. Here the CDR3 DNA reads TGTGCCAGCAGCCTACGGACTAGCCTCACAGATACGCAGTATTTT. It codes for CASSLRTSLTDTQYF.